The sequence of this T cell receptor beta chain was determined in a study of cytomegalovirus exposure and HLA in healthy donors (dated by TCRdb to about 2017). In the study overall: According to an earlier analysis of around 600 of the donors, about 179 million T cells yielded 117 million unique TCR beta sequences and about 300 Gb of sequence data. Roughly 300 gigabases of sequencing data and tens of millions of unique TCR sequences were included in an early release covering roughly 700 HLA-typed donors. Among the approximately 420 genotyped donors, around 81% belonged to the genetic ancestry cluster associated with self-reported Caucasian donors. The study aimed to test whether cataloging public T cell receptors could reveal signatures of past pathogen exposure. The study profiled the T cell repertoires of hundreds of subjects by immunosequencing and related them to cytomegalovirus serostatus. Besides the first cohort of roughly 640 subjects, a separate validation cohort made up of 120 or so different subjects was used. To predict cytomegalovirus infection status, the study brought together high-throughput TCR immunosequencing, statistical association of individual TCRs with disease status, and machine learning. To study patterns of TCR occurrence, a later analysis re-analyzed previously published TCR beta repertoires from 666 donors and added high-resolution HLA genotyping. Rather than drawing on any new phenotypic data, the later analysis identified candidate immune exposures from TCR beta sequences and the way those sequences occurred across donors. An earlier analysis of 500 to 750 of the donors applied high-throughput TCR beta sequencing to assess whether each TCR beta V gene segment acted as functional or pseudogenic. Donor age, sex, ethnicity and CMV serostatus were compiled alongside the repertoire data. A later genetic analysis used genome-wide SNP genotypes for about 65% of the roughly 700 donors, treating that subset as a discovery cohort. Every repertoire in the discovery cohort had been generated on one and the same sequencing platform. Both class I and class II loci were covered by HLA typing, at four-digit resolution. Typing coverage differed by locus: A, B, C, DRB1 and DQB1 were typed in roughly 620-640 donors, DQA1 in 500 to 550, DPA1 in approximately 610, and DPB1 in just under 480. Roughly five DR-DQ haplotypes were handled as single units for association and clustering, since linkage in the cohort was strong. Among 350 to 400 genotyped donors of the cohort, an average of around 240,000 unique TCR beta nucleotide sequences were sequenced per donor, roughly 20% of them non-productive. What the study reported, not specific to this receptor: A later analysis found that TCR association rates varied across HLA loci, with DRB1 alleles showing the most associated TCRs and HLA-C alleles the fewest. Most CMV-associated TCR beta chains appeared to be HLA-restricted in a later analysis, and the HLA associations seemed to be driven largely by CMV exposure. V-gene and J-gene trimming of TCR beta chains was associated with a missense DCLRE1C variant in a later genetic analysis, and the association was replicated in an independent cohort. Presence/absence analyses assumed roughly uniform sequencing depth across donors, an assumption that may not hold. Some IMGT-functional V segments, including TRBV6-2 and TRBV6-3, could not be told apart with the 87-base-pair reads, so those segments were excluded. A few of the identified cytomegalovirus-associated TCR beta chains were confirmed in vitro to be specific for cytomegalovirus antigens. When HLA alleles, especially DR and DQ, strongly co-occurred, TCR associations were difficult to assign to individual alleles. In a later analysis, HLA-associated TCR beta chains were found to be more clonally expanded and to have lower generation probabilities than equally common non-associated chains. Only TCR beta chains were sequenced in this cohort, and the absence of alpha or paired-chain data limited detectable features. A cluster of highly shared sequence variants was judged likely to represent a technical artifact of the sequencing pipeline. A later genetic analysis reported fewer N-insertions in productive TCRs among donors in an Asian-associated ancestry cluster than the roughly 620-donor mean. Most TCR sequences were observed very rarely across donors, whereas some public TCRs were present in many individuals. Broadly in line with IMGT annotations, most TCR beta V segments showed up in productive rearrangements about 87% or about 30% of the time in an earlier analysis of approximately 640 of the donors. At a false discovery rate of 0.05, a later analysis linked 15,000 to 20,000 TCR beta sequences to specific HLA alleles. According to the authors, the approach could potentially be generalized to other disease states and immunological phenotypes. The classifier was reported to diagnose cytomegalovirus status with high specificity and sensitivity in both the original cohort and the validation cohort. A later analysis reported that several top co-occurrence clusters appeared linked to parvovirus B19, influenza, CMV and Epstein-Barr virus. Immune exposure information for the cohort was limited to CMV serostatus. Because HLA typing was unavailable for some donors at each locus, only the typed subset was used in association tests. Because counts were too low, about 18 rarely observed V segments, including chromosome 9 orphons, were left out of the earlier analysis of 500 to 650 of the donors. A total of roughly 160 TCR beta chains were listed by the study as associated with cytomegalovirus. A further reported finding was that TCR beta sequences accurately predicted the HLA-A and HLA-B alleles for most subjects in the first cohort. Correlated functional status among segregating V segments might be attributable to linkage disequilibrium, but an unknown experimental factor could not be ruled out.

The library came from the immunoSEQ multiplex PCR assay. For the multiplex PCR, a mixture combining 60 forward primers for TCR Vbeta segments and 13 reverse primers for TCR Jbeta segments was used. A multiplex PCR assay on genomic DNA amplified the CDR3 region of rearranged TCR beta genes. Amplified TCR beta libraries were sequenced as 87-base-pair reads on the Illumina HiSeq System. In the authors' own workflow: In a later analysis, around 80 million unique TCR beta chains were counted across the 500 to 850 repertoires, and roughly 11 million of these chains were shared by at least two donors. To remove PCR and sequencing errors, raw reads were error-corrected and collapsed into unique sequences using a nearest-neighbor algorithm that merged closely related sequences. To assign V, D and J gene segments, CDR3 sequences were aligned to IMGT reference sequences. For a sequence to be retained, a match of at least six nucleotides was required to both a V gene segment and a J gene segment. A rearrangement counted as productive if the CDR3 had no stop codons and remained in frame with V and J, and every other rearrangement counted as non-productive. CDR3 was defined according to IMGT convention as the region running from the second conserved V-encoded cysteine to the conserved J-encoded phenylalanine. In an earlier analysis of 550 to 650 of the donors, sequences lacking an unambiguous match to a single V gene segment were excluded. An earlier analysis of several hundred of the donors called V segments functional above 56.7% productive rearrangements and segregating when the between-donor standard deviation exceeded 5%. A statistical classification framework was built for diagnosing cytomegalovirus status from the catalog of TCR beta chain sequences. In a later analysis, V and J genes were assigned by comparing TCR nucleotide sequences against IMGT/GENE-DB human TR gene sequences. A later analysis assigned CDR3 sequences and most-parsimonious VDJ recombination scenarios with the TCRdist pipeline. In a later analysis, each TCR beta chain was defined by its CDR3 amino acid sequence together with its V-gene family, and reads without a unique V-gene family were excluded. A later analysis removed several hundred highly shared, low-generation-probability nucleotide sequences to deal with suspected cross-contamination and a sequencing artifact. In a later analysis, a clonal expansion index was calculated for each public chain from normalized within-repertoire ranks of inferred template counts. In a later analysis, generation probabilities were computed with a VDJ recombination model fitted to out-of-frame rearrangements, and the resulting probabilities were checked against IGoR. In a later analysis, TCR-TCR, TCR-HLA and TCR-CMV co-occurrence was scored with hypergeometric tests, and a repertoire-size bias correction was applied to TCR pairs. In a later analysis, false discovery rates were estimated by permuting HLA or CMV assignments 20 times. A later analysis grouped co-occurring TCRs with DBSCAN, adding TCRdist sequence similarity when clustering within HLA-allele-positive subsets. Repertoires with fewer than 30,000 or more than 120,000 public chains were left out of co-occurrence clustering, as were five repertoires with anomalous nucleotide sharing. TCRdb's version of the immuneACCESS table is confined to in-frame rearrangements and falls short of the full clone set. An unresolved V gene accounts for under half of the shortfall where checked; the remainder is of unknown origin. V, J and clone size are those of that table, while D and trimming were read from the DNA. This sample is represented by 200,000 to 250,000 clones; more than 75% of them were singletons. The top ten clonotypes cover around 3% of the sample.

About this clone itself: Its antigen is currently not known. Base qualities are not provided; no much larger clone lies one nucleotide away.

The CDR3 contains 15 residues, cysteine and phenylalanine counted. CDR3 DNA only is kept here, 45 bases in frame from base 1. The germline V gene encodes CDR1 SGHTA and CDR2 FQGNSA. V is shortened by 5 bases, J by 6 bases, and the region joining them spans 17 bases. The cohort comprised under 700 healthy bone marrow donors. All cohort members were sampled while nominally healthy, although unrecorded immune exposures were likely present. The donor was CMV seronegative and belonged to the group of over 300 seronegative cohort members. A peripheral blood sample was provided by each donor, and peripheral blood mononuclear cells were used for TCR beta sequencing. Genomic DNA was extracted from the blood cell samples with the Qiagen DNeasy Blood Extraction Kit.

The source of this sequence is a middle-aged woman in good health and CMV-seronegative. The rearrangement joined TRBV7-2 to TRBJ1-5, with the D segment identity uncertain. Sequencing was done on a sample of PBMCs. The DNA reads as follows: TGTGCCAGCAGCCCCGTCGTGGGAGGCAGTCAGCCCCAGCATTTT. The translation is CASSPVVGGSQPQHF.